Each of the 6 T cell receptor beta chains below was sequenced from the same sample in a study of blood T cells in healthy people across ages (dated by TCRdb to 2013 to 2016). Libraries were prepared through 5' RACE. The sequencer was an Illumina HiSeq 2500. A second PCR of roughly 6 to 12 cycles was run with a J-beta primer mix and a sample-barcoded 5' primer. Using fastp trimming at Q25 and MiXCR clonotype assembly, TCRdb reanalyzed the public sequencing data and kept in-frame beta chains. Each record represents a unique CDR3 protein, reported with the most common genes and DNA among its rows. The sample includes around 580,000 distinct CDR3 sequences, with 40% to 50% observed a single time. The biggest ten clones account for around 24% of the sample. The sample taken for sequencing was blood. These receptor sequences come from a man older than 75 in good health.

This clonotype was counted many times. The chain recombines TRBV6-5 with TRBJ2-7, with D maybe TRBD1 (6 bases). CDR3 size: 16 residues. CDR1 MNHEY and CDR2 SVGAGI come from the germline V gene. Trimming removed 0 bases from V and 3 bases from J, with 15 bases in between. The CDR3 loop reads CASSYSGTGRNYEQYF. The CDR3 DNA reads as TGTGCCAGCAGTTACTCCGGCACAGGGAGAAACTACGAGCAGTACTTC.

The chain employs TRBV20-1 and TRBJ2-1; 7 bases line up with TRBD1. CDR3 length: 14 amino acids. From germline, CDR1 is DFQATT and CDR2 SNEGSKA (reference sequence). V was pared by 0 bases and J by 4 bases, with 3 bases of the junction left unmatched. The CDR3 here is CSARDMTGYNEQFF. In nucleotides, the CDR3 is TGCAGTGCTAGAGATATGACAGGGTACAATGAGCAGTTCTTC.

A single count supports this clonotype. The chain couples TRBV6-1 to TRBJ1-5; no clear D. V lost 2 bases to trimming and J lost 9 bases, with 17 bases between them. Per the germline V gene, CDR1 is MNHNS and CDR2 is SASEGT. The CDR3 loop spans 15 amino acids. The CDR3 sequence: CASSEMVATRGPQHF. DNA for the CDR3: TGTGCCAGCAGTGAAATGGTGGCAACGCGCGGGCCCCAGCATTTT.

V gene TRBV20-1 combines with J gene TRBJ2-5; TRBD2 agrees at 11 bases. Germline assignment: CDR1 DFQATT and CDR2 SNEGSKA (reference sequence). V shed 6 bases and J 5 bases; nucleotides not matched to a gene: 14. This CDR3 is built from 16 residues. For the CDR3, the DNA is TGCAGTGCCCCTCCTAGCGGGAGGCCCATGGTGGAGACCCAGTACTTC. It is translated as CSAPPSGRPMVETQYF.

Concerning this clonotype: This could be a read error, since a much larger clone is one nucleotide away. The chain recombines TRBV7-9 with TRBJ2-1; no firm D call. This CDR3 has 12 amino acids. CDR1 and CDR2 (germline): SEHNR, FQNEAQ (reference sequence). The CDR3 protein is CASILPYNEQFF. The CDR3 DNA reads TGTGCCAGCATCTTACCTTACAATGAGCAGTTCTTC. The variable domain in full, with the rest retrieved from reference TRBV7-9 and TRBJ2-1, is DTGVSQNPRHKITKRGQNVTFRCDPISEHNRLYWYRQTLGQGPEFLTYFQNEAQLEKSRLLSDRFSAERPKGSFSTLEIQRTEQGDSAMYLCASILPYNEQFFGPGTRLTVL.

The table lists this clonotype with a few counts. CDR3 amino acids: CATSELMAGGQETQYF. The CDR3 DNA follows: TGTGCCACCAGTGAGCTGATGGCAGGGGGGCAAGAGACCCAGTACTTC. The chain combines TRBV24-1 with TRBJ2-5; tentatively, D is TRBD1 (7 bases). Germline CDR1 is KGHDR and CDR2 is SFDVKD. The V end was cut by 4 bases, the J end by 2 bases, with 16 bases between. The CDR3 runs to 16 residues.